This section outlines one T cell receptor beta chain sequence together with its context. Its target is not known. Trimming removed 5 bases at V and 0 bases at J, with 16 bases between. The CDR3 is made up of 16 amino acids. Germline V gene lookup returns CDR1 SGHTA and CDR2 FQGNSA. The assay was immunoSEQ multiplex PCR, and TCRdb's table has in-frame clones only and misses some. The table lists around 70,000 clones, 86% of them singletons, with more than 2% in the top ten. This record belongs to a study of T cell responses to AZD1222 COVID-19 vaccine. Overall study findings and caveats: Spike-specific TCR breadth and depth grew following two AZD1222 doses.

The chain is built from TRBV7-2 and TRBJ1-2, with D possibly TRBD1 on 5 matching bases. The TCR comes from an adult in good health. Sequences were derived from peripheral blood, sampled on day 0 of AZD1222 vaccination. The CDR3 DNA reads TGTGCCAGCAGCCCCCAACTCGGGGGGACTAACTATGGCTACACCTTC. Protein: CASSPQLGGTNYGYTF.